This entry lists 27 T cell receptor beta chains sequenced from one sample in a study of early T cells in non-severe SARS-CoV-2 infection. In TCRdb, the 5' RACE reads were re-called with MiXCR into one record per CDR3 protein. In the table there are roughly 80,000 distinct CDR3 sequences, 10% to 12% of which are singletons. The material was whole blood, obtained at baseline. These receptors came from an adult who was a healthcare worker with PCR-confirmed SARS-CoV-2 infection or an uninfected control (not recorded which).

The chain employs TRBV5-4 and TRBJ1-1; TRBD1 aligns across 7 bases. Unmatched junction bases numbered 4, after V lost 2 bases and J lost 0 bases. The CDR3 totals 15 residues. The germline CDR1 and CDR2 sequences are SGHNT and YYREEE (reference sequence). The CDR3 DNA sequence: TGTGCCAGCAGCTTTCAGGGGGTCCTGAACACTGAAGCTTTCTTT. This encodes CASSFQGVLNTEAFF.

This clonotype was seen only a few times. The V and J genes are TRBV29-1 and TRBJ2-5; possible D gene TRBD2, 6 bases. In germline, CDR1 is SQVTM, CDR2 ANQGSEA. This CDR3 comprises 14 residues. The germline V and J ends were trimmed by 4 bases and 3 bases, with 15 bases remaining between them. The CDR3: CSVAAGLAEETQYF. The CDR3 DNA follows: TGCAGCGTTGCGGCGGGGCTAGCTGAAGAGACCCAGTACTTC.

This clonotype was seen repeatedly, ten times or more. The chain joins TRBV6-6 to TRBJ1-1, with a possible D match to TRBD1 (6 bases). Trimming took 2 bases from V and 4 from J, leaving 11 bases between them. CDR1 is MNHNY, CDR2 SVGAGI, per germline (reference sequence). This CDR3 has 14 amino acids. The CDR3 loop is CASSYPGGGTEAFF. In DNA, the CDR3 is TGTGCCAGCAGTTACCCCGGAGGGGGCACTGAAGCTTTCTTT.

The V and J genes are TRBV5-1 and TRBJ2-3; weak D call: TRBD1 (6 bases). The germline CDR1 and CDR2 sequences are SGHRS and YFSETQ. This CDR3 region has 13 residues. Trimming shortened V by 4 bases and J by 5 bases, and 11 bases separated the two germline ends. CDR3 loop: CASSTGSGDTQYF. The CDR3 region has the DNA TGCGCCAGCAGCACAGGGTCAGGAGATACGCAGTATTTT.

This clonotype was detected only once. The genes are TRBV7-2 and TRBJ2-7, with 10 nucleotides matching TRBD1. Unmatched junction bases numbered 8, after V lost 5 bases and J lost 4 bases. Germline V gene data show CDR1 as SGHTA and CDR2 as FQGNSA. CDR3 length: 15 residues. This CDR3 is CASSPAGGQGYEQYF. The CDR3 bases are TGTGCCAGCAGCCCAGCCGGGGGACAGGGGTACGAGCAGTACTTC.

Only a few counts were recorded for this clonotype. The CDR3 nucleotides read TGTGCCAGCAGTTTAGCACAGGGTTACAATCAGCCCCAGCATTTT. It translates to CASSLAQGYNQPQHF. V gene TRBV12-3 or TRBV12-4 combines with J gene TRBJ1-5; TRBD1 is a possible D gene (6 bases). This CDR3 has 15 amino acids. Between the trimmed V and J ends, which lost 0 bases and 3 bases, there was a span of 9 bases.

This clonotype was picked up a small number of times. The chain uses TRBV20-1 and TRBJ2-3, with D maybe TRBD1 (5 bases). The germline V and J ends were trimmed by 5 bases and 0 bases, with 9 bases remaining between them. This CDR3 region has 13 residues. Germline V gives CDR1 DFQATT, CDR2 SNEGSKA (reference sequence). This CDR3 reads CSARQPSTDTQYF. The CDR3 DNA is TGCAGTGCTCGACAGCCTAGCACAGATACGCAGTATTTT.

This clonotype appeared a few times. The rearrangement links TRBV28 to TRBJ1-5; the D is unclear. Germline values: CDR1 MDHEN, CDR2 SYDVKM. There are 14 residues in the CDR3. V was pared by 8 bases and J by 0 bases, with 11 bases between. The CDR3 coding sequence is TGTGCCAGCCTCCACGCCCATAGCAATCAGCCCCAGCATTTT. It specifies CASLHAHSNQPQHF.

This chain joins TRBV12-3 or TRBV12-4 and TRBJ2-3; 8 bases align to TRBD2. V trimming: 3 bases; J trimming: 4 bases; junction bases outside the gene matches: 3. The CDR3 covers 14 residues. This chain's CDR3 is CASSFGGGADTQYF. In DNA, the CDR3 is TGTGCCAGCAGTTTCGGGGGGGGAGCAGATACGCAGTATTTT.

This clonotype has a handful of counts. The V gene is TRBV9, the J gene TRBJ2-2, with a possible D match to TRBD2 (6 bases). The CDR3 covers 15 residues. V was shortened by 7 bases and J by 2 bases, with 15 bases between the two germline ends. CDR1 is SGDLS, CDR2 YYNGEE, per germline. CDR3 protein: CASGEVTDNTGELFF. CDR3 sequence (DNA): TGTGCCAGCGGGGAGGTAACAGACAACACCGGGGAGCTGTTTTTT.

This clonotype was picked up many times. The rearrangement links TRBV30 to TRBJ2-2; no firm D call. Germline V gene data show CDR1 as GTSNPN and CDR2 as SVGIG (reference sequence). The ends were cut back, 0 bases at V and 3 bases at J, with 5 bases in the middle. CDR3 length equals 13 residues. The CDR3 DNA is TGTGCCTGGAGTGTACTTGACACCGGGGAGCTGTTTTTT. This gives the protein CAWSVLDTGELFF.

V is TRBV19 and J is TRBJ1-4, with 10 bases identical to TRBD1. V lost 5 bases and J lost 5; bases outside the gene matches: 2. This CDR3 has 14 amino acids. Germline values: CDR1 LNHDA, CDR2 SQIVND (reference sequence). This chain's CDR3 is CASSAGQGNEKLFF. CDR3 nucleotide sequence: TGTGCCAGTAGTGCGGGACAGGGGAATGAAAAACTGTTTTTT.

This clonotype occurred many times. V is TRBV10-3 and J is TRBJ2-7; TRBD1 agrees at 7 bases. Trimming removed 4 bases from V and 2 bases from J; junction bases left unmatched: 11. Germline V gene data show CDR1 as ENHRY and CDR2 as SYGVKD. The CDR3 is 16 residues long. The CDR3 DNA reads TGTGCCATCAGTGGTTTTGGGGGACAGACCGCCTACGAGCAGTACTTC. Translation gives CAISGFGGQTAYEQYF.

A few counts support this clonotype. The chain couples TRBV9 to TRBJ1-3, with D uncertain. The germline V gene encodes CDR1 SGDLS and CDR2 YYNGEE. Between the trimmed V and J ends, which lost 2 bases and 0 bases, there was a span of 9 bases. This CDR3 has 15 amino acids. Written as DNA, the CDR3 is TGTGCCAGCAGCGTCGGGGAGCTCTCTGGAAACACCATATATTTT. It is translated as CASSVGELSGNTIYF.

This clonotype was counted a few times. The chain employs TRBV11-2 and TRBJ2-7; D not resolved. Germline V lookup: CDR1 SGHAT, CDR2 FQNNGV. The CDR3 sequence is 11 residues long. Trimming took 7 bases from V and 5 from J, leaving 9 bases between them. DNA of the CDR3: TGTGCCAGCACCCGCTTAGACGAGCAGTACTTC. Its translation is CASTRLDEQYF.

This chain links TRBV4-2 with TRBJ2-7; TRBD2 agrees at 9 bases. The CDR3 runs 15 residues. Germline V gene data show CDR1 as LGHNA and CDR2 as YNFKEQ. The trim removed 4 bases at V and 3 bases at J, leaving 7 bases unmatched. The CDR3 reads CASSRGRLADYEQYF. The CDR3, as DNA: TGTGCCAGCAGCCGCGGACGACTAGCGGACTACGAGCAGTACTTC.

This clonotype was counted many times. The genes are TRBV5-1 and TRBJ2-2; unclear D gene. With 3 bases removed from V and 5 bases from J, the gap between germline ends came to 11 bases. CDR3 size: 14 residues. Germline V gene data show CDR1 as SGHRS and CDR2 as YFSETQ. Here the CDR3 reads CASSSPPSTGELFF. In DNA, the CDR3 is TGCGCCAGCAGCTCCCCACCCTCAACCGGGGAGCTGTTTTTT.

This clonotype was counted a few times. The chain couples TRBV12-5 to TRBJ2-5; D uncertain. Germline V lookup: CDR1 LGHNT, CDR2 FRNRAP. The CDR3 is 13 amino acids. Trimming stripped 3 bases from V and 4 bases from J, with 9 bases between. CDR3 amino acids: CASGFSLIETQYF. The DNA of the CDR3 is TGTGCTAGTGGTTTTTCCCTGATAGAGACCCAGTACTTC.

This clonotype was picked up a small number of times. CDR3 residues: CASSEAPGLEYGYTF. CDR3 bases: TGTGCCAGCAGTGAAGCTCCCGGGCTGGAGTATGGCTACACCTTC. The V gene is TRBV6-1, the J gene TRBJ1-2, with D hard to call. V gave up 0 bases and J gave up 5 bases, with 13 bases separating them. The germline gives CDR1 MNHNS, CDR2 SASEGT. The CDR3 contains 15 residues.

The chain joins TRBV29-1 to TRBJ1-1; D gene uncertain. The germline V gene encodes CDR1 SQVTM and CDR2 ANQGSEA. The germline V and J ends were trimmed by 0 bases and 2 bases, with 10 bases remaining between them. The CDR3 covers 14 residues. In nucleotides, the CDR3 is TGCAGCGTTGAAGAATCCAGAATCAACACTGAAGCTTTCTTT. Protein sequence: CSVEESRINTEAFF.

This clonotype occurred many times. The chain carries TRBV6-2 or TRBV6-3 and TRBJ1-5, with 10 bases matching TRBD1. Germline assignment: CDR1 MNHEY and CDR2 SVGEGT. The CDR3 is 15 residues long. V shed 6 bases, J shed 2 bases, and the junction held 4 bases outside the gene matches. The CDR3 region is CASSPTGGGNQPQHF. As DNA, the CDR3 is TGTGCCAGCAGCCCGACAGGGGGCGGCAATCAGCCCCAGCATTTT.

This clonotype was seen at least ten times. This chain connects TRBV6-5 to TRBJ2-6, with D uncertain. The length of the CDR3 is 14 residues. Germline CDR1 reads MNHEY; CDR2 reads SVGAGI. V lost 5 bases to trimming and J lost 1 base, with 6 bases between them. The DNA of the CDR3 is TGTGCCAGCAGTCAGAGTTCTGGGGCCAACGTCCTGACTTTC. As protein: CASSQSSGANVLTF.

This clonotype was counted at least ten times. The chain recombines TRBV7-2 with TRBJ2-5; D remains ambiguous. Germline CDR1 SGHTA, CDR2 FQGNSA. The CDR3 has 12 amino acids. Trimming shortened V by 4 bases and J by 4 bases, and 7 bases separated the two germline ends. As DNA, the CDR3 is TGTGCCAGCAGCTCTCATAGAGAGACCCAGTACTTC. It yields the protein CASSSHRETQYF.

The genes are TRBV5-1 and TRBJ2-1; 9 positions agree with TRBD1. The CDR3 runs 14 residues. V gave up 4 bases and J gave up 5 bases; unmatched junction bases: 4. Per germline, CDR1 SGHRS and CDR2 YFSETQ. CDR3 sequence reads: CASSRRDRDNEQFF. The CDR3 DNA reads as TGCGCCAGCAGCCGCCGGGACAGGGACAATGAGCAGTTCTTC.

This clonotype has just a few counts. The CDR3 sequence: CASSPGTANTEAFF. The CDR3 DNA reads as TGTGCCAGCAGCCCAGGGACAGCGAACACTGAAGCTTTCTTT. The V call is TRBV7-8, the J call TRBJ1-1, with 7 bases lining up with TRBD1. CDR3 length: 14 residues. Trimming cost V 5 bases and J 1 base; bases outside gene matches: 4. CDR1 is SGHVS and CDR2 is FQNEAQ in the germline V gene.

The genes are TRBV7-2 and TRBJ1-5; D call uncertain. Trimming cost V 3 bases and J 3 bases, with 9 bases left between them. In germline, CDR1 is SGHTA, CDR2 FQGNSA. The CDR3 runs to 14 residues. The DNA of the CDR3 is TGTGCCAGCAGCTTTGGCGGGGACAATCAGCCCCAGCATTTT. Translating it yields CASSFGGDNQPQHF.

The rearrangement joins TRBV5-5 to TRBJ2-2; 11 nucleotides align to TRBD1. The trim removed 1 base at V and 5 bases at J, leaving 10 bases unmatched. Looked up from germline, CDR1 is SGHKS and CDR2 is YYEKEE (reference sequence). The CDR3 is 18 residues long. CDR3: CASSLFGQGATRTGELFF. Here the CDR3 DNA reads TGTGCCAGCAGCTTGTTCGGACAGGGGGCCACCAGGACCGGGGAGCTGTTTTTT.